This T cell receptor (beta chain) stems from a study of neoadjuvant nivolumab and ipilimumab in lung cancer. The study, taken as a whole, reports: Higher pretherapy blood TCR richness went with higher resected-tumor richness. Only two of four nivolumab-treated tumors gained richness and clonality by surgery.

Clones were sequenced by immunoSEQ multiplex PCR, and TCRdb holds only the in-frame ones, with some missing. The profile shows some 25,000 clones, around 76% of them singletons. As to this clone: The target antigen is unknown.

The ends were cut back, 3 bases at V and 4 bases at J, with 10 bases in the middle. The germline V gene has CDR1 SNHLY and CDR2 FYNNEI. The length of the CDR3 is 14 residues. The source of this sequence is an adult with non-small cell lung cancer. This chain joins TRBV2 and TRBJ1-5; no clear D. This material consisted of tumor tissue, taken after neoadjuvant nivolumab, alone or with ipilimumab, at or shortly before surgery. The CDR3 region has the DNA TGTGCCAGCAGTGACGGTGGGATTAATCAGCCCCAGCATTTT. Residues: CASSDGGINQPQHF.